A single sample gave rise to the 20 T cell receptor beta chains below, sequenced in a study of response to subunit inactivated influenza vaccine. TCRdb reanalysed the RT-PCR reads using MiXCR and keeps one entry per CDR3 protein. Of more than 550,000 distinct CDR3 sequences in the sample, roughly 10% were seen once. A further study also used this sample, focusing on T cells expressing NK-cell markers. That study adds: Template switching by 5'RACE with UMIs generated the TCR beta cDNA.

The starting material was PBMCs from blood, obtained on the day of vaccination. These receptors all stem from a man in his fifties or sixties who received an inactivated influenza vaccine.

The gene calls are TRBV12-3 or TRBV12-4 and TRBJ2-1; a possible D gene is TRBD2 (6 bases). This CDR3 region has 14 residues. The V end was cut by 5 bases, the J end by 4 bases, with 12 bases between. In DNA form, the CDR3 reads TGTGCCAGCAGTAGAGTTAGCGGATACAATGAGCAGTTCTTC. It encodes CASSRVSGYNEQFF.

The sample holds a few counts of this clonotype. V is TRBV3-1 and J is TRBJ2-2, with 11 bases identical to TRBD1. This CDR3 spans 16 amino acids. Trimming at V came to 3 bases and at J to 7 bases, leaving 7 bases not matched to a gene. Per germline, CDR1 LGHDT and CDR2 YNNKEL (reference sequence). CDR3 DNA sequence: TGTGCCAGCAGCCAGCCGGACAGGGGGCGGGTCGGGGAGCTGTTTTTT. Translating gives CASSQPDRGRVGELFF.

This clonotype was seen more than once but under ten times. The chain combines TRBV28 with TRBJ2-6; 7 bases map to TRBD1. The CDR3 runs to 16 residues. The germline V gene has CDR1 MDHEN and CDR2 SYDVKM. Trimming at V came to 2 bases and at J to 5 bases, leaving 6 bases not matched to a gene. This CDR3 reads CASSLPTGQRANVLTF. CDR3 coding DNA: TGTGCCAGCAGTTTACCGACAGGGCAAAGGGCCAACGTCCTGACTTTC.

The table lists this clonotype with a few counts. The chain uses TRBV20-1 and TRBJ2-7, with 12 bases that match TRBD2. Germline loops: CDR1 DFQATT, CDR2 SNEGSKA (reference sequence). The CDR3 sequence is 17 residues long. The V segment lost 0 bases and the J segment 5 bases; nucleotides outside the gene matches: 11. The DNA for the CDR3 is TGCAGTGCTAGAGATTTCCGGAGACTAGCGGGAGCTAACGAGCAGTACTTC. Translating gives CSARDFRRLAGANEQYF.

V is TRBV7-2 and J is TRBJ2-1; tentative D call: TRBD1 (6 bases). Germline CDR1 SGHTA, CDR2 FQGNSA. The CDR3 length is 11 residues. Trimming took 5 bases from V and 11 from J, leaving 10 bases between them. The CDR3 region is CASSTDRKQFF. The CDR3 DNA reads TGTGCCAGCAGCACAGACAGGAAGCAGTTCTTC.

This clonotype was picked up a small number of times. The chain uses TRBV12-3 or TRBV12-4 and TRBJ2-7, with 8 bases fitting TRBD2. This CDR3 region has 15 residues. Trimming at V came to 1 base and at J to 2 bases, leaving 4 bases not matched to a gene. CDR3 in amino acids: CASSLEVSGAYEQYF. The CDR3 coding sequence is TGTGCCAGCAGTTTAGAGGTTAGCGGGGCCTACGAGCAGTACTTC.

The gene calls are TRBV20-1 and TRBJ2-2; perhaps TRBD2 as D (6 bases). CDR1 and CDR2 (germline): DFQATT, SNEGSKA (reference sequence). With 3 bases removed from V and 5 bases from J, the gap between germline ends came to 10 bases. The CDR3 loop spans 13 amino acids. The chain's CDR3 is CSASGGRTGELFF. The CDR3, as DNA: TGCAGTGCTAGTGGGGGGAGAACCGGGGAGCTGTTTTTT.

The chain has TRBV5-1 and TRBJ2-3; D might be TRBD1 or TRBD2, each matching 5 bases. This CDR3 has 14 residues. Trimming left V 2 bases short and J 2 bases short, with 9 bases between. Germline CDR1 reads SGHRS; CDR2 reads YFSETQ. The CDR3 region is CASSLEGTTDTQYF. In DNA form, the CDR3 reads TGCGCCAGCAGCTTAGAGGGGACCACAGATACGCAGTATTTT.

This clonotype was observed a handful of times. V is TRBV12-3 or TRBV12-4 and J is TRBJ2-7, with 7 nucleotides matching TRBD1. The CDR3 consists of 12 residues. The trim removed 6 bases at V and 7 bases at J, leaving 6 bases unmatched. The CDR3 region is CASSRQGWEQYF. In DNA form, the CDR3 reads TGTGCCAGCAGCCGACAGGGATGGGAGCAGTACTTC.

This clonotype was seen only a few times. The V call is TRBV2, the J call TRBJ2-1, with 7 bases aligning to TRBD1. CDR1 SNHLY and CDR2 FYNNEI come from the germline V gene. The CDR3 covers 15 residues. After removal of 7 bases from V and 6 bases from J, the junction contained 12 bases not matched to a gene. The CDR3, as DNA: TGTGCCAGCATGTCGAGAAGGGGGCAGCGCAATGAGCAGTTCTTC. Its protein product is CASMSRRGQRNEQFF.

This clonotype was counted many times. The rearrangement uses TRBV12-3 or TRBV12-4 and TRBJ1-6; D is uncertain. The CDR3 loop spans 16 amino acids. V dropped 2 bases and J dropped 7 bases, with 15 bases sitting between them. In DNA, the CDR3 is TGTGCCAGCAGTTTATCTTCTGGGTTGGGGAATTCACCCCTCCACTTT. Translating it yields CASSLSSGLGNSPLHF.

A few counts support this clonotype. The gene calls are TRBV6-1 and TRBJ2-3, with D hard to call. Looked up from germline, CDR1 is MNHNS and CDR2 is SASEGT. The CDR3 covers 16 residues. The V end was cut by 5 bases, the J end by 1 base, with 16 bases between. Written as DNA, the CDR3 is TGTGCCAGCAGTCCAGGACGGGTGGTCGGCACAGATACGCAGTATTTT. Amino acid sequence: CASSPGRVVGTDTQYF.

This clonotype was picked up a small number of times. The rearrangement links TRBV21-1 to TRBJ2-3; the listed D gene, TRBD1, was not tested against the DNA. TRBV21-1 is marked as a pseudogene. The CDR3 loop spans 18 amino acids. The CDR3 nucleotides are TGTGCCAGCAGCAAAGACTACCGGGACAGGGGTAGCACAGATACGCAGTATTTT. The encoded protein is CASSKDYRDRGSTDTQYF.

This clonotype was seen more than once but under ten times. The V and J genes are TRBV11-2 and TRBJ2-7; the D is unclear. Germline V gives CDR1 SGHAT, CDR2 FQNNGV. The CDR3 contains 14 residues. V was cut by 3 bases and J by 2 bases, with 11 bases left in between. The CDR3 nucleotides are TGTGCCAGCAGCTTGGGCTCACTGACCTACGAGCAGTACTTC. As protein: CASSLGSLTYEQYF.

This clonotype has at least ten counts. The chain uses TRBV28 and TRBJ2-1; 8 bases fit TRBD2. V was pared by 0 bases and J by 2 bases, with 6 bases of the junction left unmatched. Germline V CDR1 and CDR2: MDHEN, SYDVKM. This CDR3 contains 17 residues. This CDR3 is CASSLWAGRGTYNEQFF. The CDR3 DNA sequence: TGTGCCAGCAGTTTATGGGCCGGGAGGGGAACCTACAATGAGCAGTTCTTC. The whole variable domain, remainder taken from reference TRBV28 and TRBJ2-1, is DVKVTQSSRYLVKRTGEKVFLECVQDMDHENMFWYRQDPGLGLRLIYFSYDVKMKEKGDIPEGYSVSREKKERFSLILESASTNQTSMYLCASSLWAGRGTYNEQFFGPGTRLTVL.

Only a few counts were recorded for this clonotype. The V gene is TRBV28, the J gene TRBJ2-3; D possibly matches TRBD1 or TRBD2 (7 bases each). Germline V gives CDR1 MDHEN, CDR2 SYDVKM. This CDR3 is built from 14 residues. V lost 5 bases and J 6 bases, leaving 15 bases between the germline ends. Here the CDR3 reads CASSPGGVWDTQYF. CDR3 bases: TGTGCCAGCAGTCCAGGGGGGGTATGGGATACGCAGTATTTT. Combining the CDR3 with reference TRBV28 and TRBJ2-3 gives the whole variable domain DVKVTQSSRYLVKRTGEKVFLECVQDMDHENMFWYRQDPGLGLRLIYFSYDVKMKEKGDIPEGYSVSREKKERFSLILESASTNQTSMYLCASSPGGVWDTQYFGPGTRLTVL.

The V call is TRBV7-2, the J call TRBJ2-7; the D gene is possibly TRBD1 (6 bases). This CDR3 spans 14 amino acids. Germline V gene sequence: CDR1 SGHTA, CDR2 FQGNSA. V gave up 5 bases and J gave up 4 bases, with 15 bases separating them. The CDR3 protein is CASSPGTNLYEQYF. Written as DNA, the CDR3 is TGTGCCAGCAGCCCCGGGACAAATTTGTACGAGCAGTACTTC.

The chain carries TRBV12-3 or TRBV12-4 and TRBJ2-1; 7 bases are a match to TRBD2. V lost 6 bases, J lost 6 bases, and 11 bases stayed unmatched. The CDR3 totals 15 residues. The CDR3 nucleotides read TGTGCCAGCAGCTCCTCTAGCGGTCTACGCAATGAGCAGTTCTTC. Translating it yields CASSSSSGLRNEQFF.

Turning to this clonotype: A much larger clone differs by one base, so this may be a read error. V and J are TRBV20-1 and TRBJ1-5, with D tentatively TRBD1 (6 bases). Germline V lookup: CDR1 DFQATT, CDR2 SNEGSKA (reference sequence). Trimming took off 4 bases at V and 9 bases at J, with 19 bases between the two ends. The CDR3 runs 14 residues. DNA for the CDR3: TGCAGTGCTACAGGGGCGGGATGGAGTCGGCCCCAGCATTTT. Its protein is CSATGAGWSRPQHF.

This clonotype was detected only a few times. The chain links TRBV24-1 to TRBJ1-2; D possibly corresponds to TRBD1 (5 bases). This CDR3 is 15 amino acids long. Trimming took off 3 bases at V and 7 bases at J, with 17 bases between the two ends. Per germline, CDR1 KGHDR and CDR2 SFDVKD. The CDR3 region has the DNA TGTGCCACCAGTGATCCCGGGACCCCAAGGCGTGGCTACACCTTC. It yields the protein CATSDPGTPRRGYTF.